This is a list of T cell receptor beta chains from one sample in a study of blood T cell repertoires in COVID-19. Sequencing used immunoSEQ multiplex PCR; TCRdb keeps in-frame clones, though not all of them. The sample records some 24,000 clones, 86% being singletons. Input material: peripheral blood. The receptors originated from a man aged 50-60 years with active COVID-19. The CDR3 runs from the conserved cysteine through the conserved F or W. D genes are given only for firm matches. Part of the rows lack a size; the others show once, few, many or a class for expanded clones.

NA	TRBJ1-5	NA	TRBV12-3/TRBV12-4	CASGGRGNQPQHF	TGTGCCAGCGGTGGAAGAGGGAATCAGCCCCAGCATTTT
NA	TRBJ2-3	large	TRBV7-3	CASSLIGRADTQYF	TGTGCCAGCAGCTTAATCGGGCGGGCAGATACGCAGTATTTT
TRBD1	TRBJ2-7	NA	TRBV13	CASSLGGQGVAYEQYF	TGTGCCAGCAGCTTAGGCGGACAGGGGGTTGCCTACGAGCAGTACTTC
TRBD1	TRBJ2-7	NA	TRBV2	CASTLSGGSSVQYF	TGTGCCAGCACTTTGTCAGGGGGCAGTTCGGTGCAGTACTTC
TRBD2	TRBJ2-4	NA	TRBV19	CASKREHIQYF	TGTGCCAGCAAGCGGGAGCACATTCAGTACTTC
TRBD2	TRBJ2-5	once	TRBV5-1	CASSSSSGGETQYF	TGCGCCAGCAGCTCCTCTAGCGGGGGTGAGACCCAGTACTTC
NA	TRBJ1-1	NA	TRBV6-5	CASSLRSGSITEAFF	TGTGCCAGCAGTTTGCGATCAGGTTCAATCACTGAAGCTTTCTTT
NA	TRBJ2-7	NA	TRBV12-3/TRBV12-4	CASSSGFYEQYF	TGTGCCAGCAGTTCCGGGTTCTACGAGCAGTACTTC
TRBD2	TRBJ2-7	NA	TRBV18	CASSLKPVRTSPYEQYF	TGTGCCAGCTCACTGAAACCGGTAAGGACTAGCCCCTACGAGCAGTACTTC
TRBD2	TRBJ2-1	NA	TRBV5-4	CASSYLLAGGFNEQFF	TGTGCCAGCAGCTACCTACTAGCGGGGGGCTTCAATGAGCAGTTCTTC
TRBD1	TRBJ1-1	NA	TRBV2	CASSQQGEANTEAFF	TGTGCCAGCAGCCAACAGGGGGAAGCGAACACTGAAGCTTTCTTT
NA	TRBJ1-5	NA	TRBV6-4	CASSPTGNQPQHF	TGTGCCAGCAGCCCTACCGGGAATCAGCCCCAGCATTTT
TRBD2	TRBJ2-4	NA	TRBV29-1	CSVVGLATAQNIQYF	TGCAGCGTTGTGGGACTAGCGACGGCACAAAACATTCAGTACTTC
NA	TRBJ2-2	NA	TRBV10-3	CATQDQNTGELFF	TGTGCCACTCAGGATCAGAACACCGGGGAGCTGTTTTTT
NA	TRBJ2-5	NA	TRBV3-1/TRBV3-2	CASSQVGGQETQYF	TGTGCCAGCAGCCAGGTCGGGGGCCAAGAGACCCAGTACTTC
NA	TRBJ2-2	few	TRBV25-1	CASTYSTGELFF	TGTGCCAGCACCTACTCCACCGGGGAGCTGTTTTTT
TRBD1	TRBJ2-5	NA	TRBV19	CASSSLKQGGQETQYF	TGTGCCAGTAGTAGCCTCAAACAGGGGGGTCAAGAGACCCAGTACTTC
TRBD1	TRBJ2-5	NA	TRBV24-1	CATSDLVTSNQGALGETQYF	TGTGCCACCAGTGATCTCGTCACGAGTAACCAGGGGGCGCTGGGGGAGACCCAGTACTTC
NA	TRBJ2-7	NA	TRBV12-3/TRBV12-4	CASRQTGFHEQYF	TGTGCCAGCAGACAAACAGGGTTCCACGAGCAGTACTTC
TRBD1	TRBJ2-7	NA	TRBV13	CASSSDRVQYF	TGTGCCAGCAGCTCTGACAGGGTACAGTACTTC
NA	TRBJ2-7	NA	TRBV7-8	CASSGNTRVTYEQYF	TGTGCCAGCAGCGGTAATACGCGGGTCACCTACGAGCAGTACTTC
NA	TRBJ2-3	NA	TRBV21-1	CASSKGVASGFLTDTQYF	TGTGCCAGCAGCAAAGGGGTGGCTAGCGGGTTTCTAACAGATACGCAGTATTTT
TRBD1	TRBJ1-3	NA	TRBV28	CASSSNDRGRNTIYF	TGTGCCAGCAGTTCCAACGACAGGGGGAGAAACACCATATATTTT
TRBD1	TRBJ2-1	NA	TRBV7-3	CASRAGTGLLDEQFF	TGTGCCAGCAGGGCCGGGACAGGCTTGCTTGATGAGCAGTTCTTC
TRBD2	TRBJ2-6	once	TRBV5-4	CASNPPGGGANVLTF	TGTGCCAGCAACCCGCCGGGAGGTGGGGCCAACGTCCTGACTTTC
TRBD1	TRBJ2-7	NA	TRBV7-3	CASSQGQGSPYEQYF	TGTGCCAGCAGCCAAGGACAGGGATCCCCCTACGAGCAGTACTTC
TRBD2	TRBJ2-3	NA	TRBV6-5	CASRLADHTDTQYF	TGTGCCAGCAGACTAGCGGACCACACAGATACGCAGTATTTT
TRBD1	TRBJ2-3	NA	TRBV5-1	CASSRGQGSSTDTQYF	TGCGCCAGCAGCAGGGGACAGGGTAGTAGCACAGATACGCAGTATTTT
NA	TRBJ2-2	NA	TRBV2	CATQDSNTGELFF	TGTGCCACCCAGGACAGCAACACCGGGGAGCTGTTTTTT
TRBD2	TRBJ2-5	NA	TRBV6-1	CASSELAGGPETQYF	TGTGCCAGCAGTGAACTAGCGGGGGGGCCGGAGACCCAGTACTTC
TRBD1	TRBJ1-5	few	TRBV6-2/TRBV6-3	CASSRDRGQPQHF	TGTGCCAGCAGCCGGGACAGGGGTCAGCCCCAGCATTTT
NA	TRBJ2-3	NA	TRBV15	CATEGGDGTDTQYF	TGTGCCACCGAGGGGGGGGATGGCACAGATACGCAGTATTTT
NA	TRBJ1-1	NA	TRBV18	CASSPGQYTEAFF	TGTGCCAGCTCACCAGGGCAGTACACTGAAGCTTTCTTT
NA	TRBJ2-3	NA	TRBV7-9	CASSFSVTDTQYF	TGTGCCAGCAGCTTTTCTGTCACAGATACGCAGTATTTT
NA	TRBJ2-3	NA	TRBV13	CASSLVSRADTQYF	TGTGCCAGCAGCTTAGTCTCGCGGGCGGATACGCAGTATTTT
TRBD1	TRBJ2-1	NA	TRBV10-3	CAINEGDSSYNEQFF	TGTGCCATCAACGAGGGGGACAGCTCCTACAATGAGCAGTTCTTC
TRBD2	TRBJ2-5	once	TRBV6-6	CASSFGLAGSQETQYF	TGTGCCAGCAGCTTCGGACTAGCGGGTAGTCAAGAGACCCAGTACTTC
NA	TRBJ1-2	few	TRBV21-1	CASSKSLGGF	TGTGCCAGCAGCAAATCCCTCGGAGGCTTC
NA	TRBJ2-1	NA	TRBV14	CASSGRRGLIYNEQFF	TGTGCCAGCAGCGGCCGGAGGGGTCTGATCTACAATGAGCAGTTCTTC
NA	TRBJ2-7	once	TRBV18	CASSPQGVNYEQYF	TGTGCCAGCTCACCCCAAGGGGTGAACTACGAGCAGTACTTC
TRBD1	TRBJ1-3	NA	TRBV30	CAWGTGSGNTIYF	TGTGCCTGGGGGACAGGCTCTGGAAACACCATATATTTT